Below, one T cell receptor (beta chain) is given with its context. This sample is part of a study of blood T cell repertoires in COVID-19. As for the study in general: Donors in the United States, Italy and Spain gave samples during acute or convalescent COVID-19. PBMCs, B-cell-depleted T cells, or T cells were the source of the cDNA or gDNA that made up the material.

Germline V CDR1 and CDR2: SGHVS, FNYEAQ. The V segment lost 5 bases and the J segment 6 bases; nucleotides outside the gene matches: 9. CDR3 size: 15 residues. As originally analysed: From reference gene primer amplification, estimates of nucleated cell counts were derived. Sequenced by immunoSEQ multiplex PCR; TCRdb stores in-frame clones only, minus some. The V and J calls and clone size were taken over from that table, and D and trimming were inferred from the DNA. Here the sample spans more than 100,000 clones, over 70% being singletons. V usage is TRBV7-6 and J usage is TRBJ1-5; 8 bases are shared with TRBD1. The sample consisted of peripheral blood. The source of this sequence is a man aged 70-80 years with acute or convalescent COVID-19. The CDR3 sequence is CASSAQTGDGQPQHF. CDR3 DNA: TGTGCCAGCAGCGCCCAGACAGGGGATGGTCAGCCCCAGCATTTT.